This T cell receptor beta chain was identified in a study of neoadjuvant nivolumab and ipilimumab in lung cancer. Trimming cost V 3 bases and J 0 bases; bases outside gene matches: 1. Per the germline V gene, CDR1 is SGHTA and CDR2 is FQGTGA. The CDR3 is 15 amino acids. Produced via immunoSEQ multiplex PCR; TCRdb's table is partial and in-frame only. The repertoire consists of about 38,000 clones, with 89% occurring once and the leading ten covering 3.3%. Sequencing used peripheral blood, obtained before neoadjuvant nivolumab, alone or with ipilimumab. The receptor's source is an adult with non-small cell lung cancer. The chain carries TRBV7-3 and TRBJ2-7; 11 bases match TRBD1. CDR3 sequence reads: CASSFGTGGSYEQYF. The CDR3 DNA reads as TGTGCCAGCAGCTTTGGGACAGGGGGCTCCTACGAGCAGTACTTC.